What follows are 5 T cell receptor beta chains derived from one specimen sequenced in a study of T cell repertoires in cytomegalovirus infection. TCRdb reprocessed the reads with MiXCR, giving one entry per CDR3 protein. This sample has 200,000 to 300,000 distinct CDR3 sequences, with about 12% found just once. What was sequenced was PBMCs. These receptors were taken from a human donor in good health (CMV status not recorded). Some clones in this sample may be carry-over from other donors' samples.

This clonotype was recorded a few times. This sequence joins TRBV3-1 and TRBJ1-5; D may be TRBD1 (6 bases). Germline V lookup: CDR1 LGHDT, CDR2 YNNKEL (reference sequence). The ends were cut back, 4 bases at V and 4 bases at J, with 8 bases in the middle. CDR3 length: 13 amino acids. The CDR3 DNA reads as TGTGCCAGCAGCCGGGACACTAATCAGCCCCAGCATTTT. Translated: CASSRDTNQPQHF.

The chain carries TRBV6-6 and TRBJ2-5, with D possibly being TRBD1 (6 bases). This CDR3 has 17 amino acids. V was shortened by 4 bases and J by 2 bases, with 20 bases between the two germline ends. Germline V gene lookup returns CDR1 MNHNY and CDR2 SVGAGI (reference sequence). This CDR3 reads CASSSDSIRGGQETQYF. In DNA, the CDR3 is TGTGCCAGCAGTTCCGACTCCATTAGAGGGGGACAAGAGACCCAGTACTTC.

This clonotype was found many times. This chain connects TRBV7-2 to TRBJ2-3, with D possibly TRBD2 on 5 matching bases. The CDR3 has 14 residues. Germline lookup yields CDR1 SGHTA and CDR2 FQGNSA. V gave up 2 bases and J gave up 5 bases, with 11 bases separating them. The CDR3 DNA reads TGTGCCAGCAGCTTAATCTCTAGCCGAGATACGCAGTATTTT. Amino acids: CASSLISSRDTQYF.

This clonotype has more than one count but fewer than ten. The V gene is TRBV27, the J gene TRBJ1-1, with D unresolved. The CDR3 has 14 residues. Trimming took off 6 bases at V and 4 bases at J, with 15 bases between the two ends. Germline V gives CDR1 MNHEY, CDR2 SMNVEV (reference sequence). CDR3 loop: CASSRREGGTEAFF. CDR3 DNA: TGTGCCAGCAGCCGCCGGGAAGGAGGCACTGAAGCTTTCTTT.

This clonotype showed up many times. J is TRBJ2-7 and V is TRBV5-5; D gene ambiguous. Germline assignment: CDR1 SGHKS and CDR2 YYEKEE (reference sequence). The CDR3 is 13 amino acids. V dropped 7 bases and J dropped 2 bases, with 13 bases sitting between them. The CDR3 DNA reads TGTGCCAGCTCCCCAGTTTTAGCCTACGAGCAGTACTTC. This encodes CASSPVLAYEQYF.